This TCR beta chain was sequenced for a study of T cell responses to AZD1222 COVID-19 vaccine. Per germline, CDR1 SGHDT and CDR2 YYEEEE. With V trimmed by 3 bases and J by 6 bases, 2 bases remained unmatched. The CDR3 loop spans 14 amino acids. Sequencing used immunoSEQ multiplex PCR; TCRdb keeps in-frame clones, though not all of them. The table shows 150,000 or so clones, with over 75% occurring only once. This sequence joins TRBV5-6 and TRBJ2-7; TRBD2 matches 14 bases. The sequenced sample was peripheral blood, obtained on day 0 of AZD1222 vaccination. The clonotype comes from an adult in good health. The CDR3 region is CASSWGLAGVEQYF. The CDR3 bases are TGTGCCAGCAGCTGGGGACTAGCGGGGGTCGAGCAGTACTTC.